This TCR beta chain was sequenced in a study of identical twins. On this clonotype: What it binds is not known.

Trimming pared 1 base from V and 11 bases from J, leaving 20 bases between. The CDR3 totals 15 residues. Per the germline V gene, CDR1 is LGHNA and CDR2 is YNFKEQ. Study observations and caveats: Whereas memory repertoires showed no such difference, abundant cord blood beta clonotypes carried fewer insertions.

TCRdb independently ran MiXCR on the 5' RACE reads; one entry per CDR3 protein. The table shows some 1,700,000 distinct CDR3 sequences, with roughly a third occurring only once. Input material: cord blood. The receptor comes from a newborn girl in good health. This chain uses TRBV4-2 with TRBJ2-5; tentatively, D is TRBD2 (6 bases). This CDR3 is CASSQAWRDTNEQYF. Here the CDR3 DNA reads TGTGCCAGCAGCCAAGCCTGGAGGGATACCAATGAGCAGTACTTC.